The 9 T cell receptor beta chains below all came from one sample that was sequenced in a study of T cells in Graves' hyperthyroidism and ophthalmopathy (dated by TCRdb to the late 2010s). The method was multiplex PCR. The instrument given in TCRdb is Illumina HiSeq 2000. The TCR beta CDR3 regions were amplified from RNA transcripts. The TCR CDR3 was subjected to a first round of RT-PCR using the HTBI primer set and the Qiagen OneStep RT-PCR kit. Starting from the raw public reads, TCRdb applied fastp trimming at Q25, assembled clones with MiXCR and retained in-frame beta chains. For every CDR3 protein sequence, its rows merge into one entry that carries the most common genes and DNA. Here the sample has 450,000 to 550,000 distinct CDR3 sequences; around 22% occur a single time. Over 9% of the sample belongs to the ten largest clones. Sequencing was done on a sample of blood. The receptors were sampled from a woman aged 25 to 39 with Graves' ophthalmopathy.

V and J are TRBV28 and TRBJ2-7; D tentatively reads TRBD1 or TRBD2 (5 bases each). CDR3 length equals 13 residues. Deletions cut 11 bases from V and 1 base from J, with 15 bases between. Germline CDR1 MDHEN, CDR2 SYDVKM. The CDR3 is CAGNGGPSYEQYF. The CDR3 coding sequence is TGTGCCGGTAATGGGGGACCTTCCTACGAGCAGTACTTC.

This chain uses TRBV12-5 with TRBJ1-5; the D gene is possibly TRBD1 (5 bases). From germline, CDR1 is LGHNT and CDR2 FRNRAP. CDR3 length: 19 amino acids. With 0 bases removed from V and 0 bases from J, the gap between germline ends came to 18 bases. CDR3 sequence (DNA): TGTGCTAGTGGTTTGGTACCCGGGACCGGGTATCTTAGCAATCAGCCCCAGCATTTT. It encodes CASGLVPGTGYLSNQPQHF.

This clonotype has at least ten counts. This chain connects TRBV20-1 to TRBJ2-7; 12 nucleotides align to TRBD2. The CDR3 is made up of 14 amino acids. The ends lost 6 bases at V and 6 bases at J; junction bases unmatched: 9. CDR1 and CDR2 from the germline V gene are DFQATT and SNEGSKA (reference sequence). CDR3: CSAPGLAGYGEQYF. CDR3 bases: TGCAGTGCACCCGGACTAGCGGGGTACGGCGAGCAGTACTTC.

In its sample, this clonotype was seen many times. The J gene is TRBJ2-5, the V gene TRBV24-1, with 10 bases fitting TRBD1. Germline V lookup: CDR1 KGHDR, CDR2 SFDVKD. The J segment lost 5 bases and the V segment lost 3 bases, leaving 11 bases of the junction unmatched. CDR3 size: 17 residues. The CDR3: CATSDLSGTGDGETQYF. DNA for the CDR3: TGTGCCACCAGTGATCTCTCCGGGACAGGGGATGGGGAGACCCAGTACTTC.

This clonotype occurred many times. This chain joins TRBV2 and TRBJ1-1; D is ambiguous. The CDR3 totals 13 residues. The germline V gene has CDR1 SNHLY and CDR2 FYNNEI. Between the trimmed V and J ends, which lost 6 bases and 2 bases, there was a span of 10 bases. The CDR3 loop reads CASRGDTNTEAFF. CDR3 sequence (DNA): TGTGCCAGCAGGGGCGACACCAACACTGAAGCTTTCTTT.

The CDR3 loop is CASSESGGALETQYF. CDR3 nucleotide sequence: TGTGCCAGCAGCGAAAGCGGGGGGGCCTTAGAGACCCAGTACTTC. The chain combines TRBV9 with TRBJ2-5; 10 nucleotides match TRBD2. Losses at the gene ends were 3 bases for V and 4 bases for J; bases not matched to a gene: 6. The length of the CDR3 is 15 residues. The germline gives CDR1 SGDLS, CDR2 YYNGEE.

This clonotype came up a few times. The chain combines TRBV20-1 with TRBJ1-1, with 7 bases aligning to TRBD1. The V gene end was trimmed by 3 bases and the J gene end by 4 bases; junction bases not matched to a gene: 11. The germline V gene encodes CDR1 DFQATT and CDR2 SNEGSKA (reference sequence). This CDR3 region has 15 residues. CDR3 sequence: CSASLPRQGGTEAFF. The CDR3 DNA is TGCAGTGCTAGTTTACCCAGGCAGGGGGGCACTGAAGCTTTCTTT.

This clonotype has ten or more counts. The rearrangement joins TRBV4-1 to TRBJ1-2, with TRBD1 matching 9 bases. V lost 4 bases to trimming and J lost 2 bases; unmatched junction nucleotides: 8. Germline-derived CDR1 and CDR2 are MGHRA and YSYEKL. CDR3 length equals 16 residues. As DNA, the CDR3 is TGCGCCAGCAGCCTATTACCGGGACAGGGAAACTATGGCTACACCTTC. Its protein is CASSLLPGQGNYGYTF.

The genes are TRBV12-3 or TRBV12-4 and TRBJ1-5, with D tentatively TRBD1 (5 bases). Trimming cost V 6 bases and J 1 base, with 10 bases left between them. This CDR3 has 14 residues. DNA of the CDR3: TGTGCCAGCAGGGGGGGGACGAGCAATCAGCCCCAGCATTTT. Protein product: CASRGGTSNQPQHF.